Each of the 20 T cell receptor beta chains below was sequenced from the same sample in a study of blood T cell repertoires in COVID-19. The assay was immunoSEQ multiplex PCR, and TCRdb's table has in-frame clones only and misses some. The table lists 200,000 to 300,000 clones, 75% to 95% of them singletons, with around 2.5% in the top ten. The material sequenced was peripheral blood. Every receptor here comes from a person aged 18 to 30 with COVID-19, enrolled during active disease.

The rearrangement uses TRBV7-2 and TRBJ1-2, with 8 bases fitting TRBD1. The CDR3 is 17 residues long. Germline loops: CDR1 SGHTA, CDR2 FQGNSA. V trimming: 3 bases; J trimming: 4 bases; junction bases outside the gene matches: 13. CDR3 DNA: TGTGCCAGCAGCTTTAGCGGTGACAGGGGTTTCGGCTATGGCTACACCTTC. Translated: CASSFSGDRGFGYGYTF.

V is TRBV5-1 and J is TRBJ2-1; the D gene is possibly TRBD2 (6 bases). V was clipped by 4 bases and J by 7 bases, with 15 bases between them. The CDR3 sequence is 14 residues long. CDR1 and CDR2 from the germline V gene are SGHRS and YFSETQ. This CDR3 reads CASSDWPGGNEQFF. In DNA form, the CDR3 reads TGCGCCAGCAGCGATTGGCCTGGGGGGAATGAGCAGTTCTTC.

J is TRBJ1-2 and V is TRBV27; 8 nucleotides align to TRBD1. This CDR3 is built from 16 residues. The V gene end was trimmed by 6 bases and the J gene end by 5 bases; junction bases not matched to a gene: 14. The germline V gene has CDR1 MNHEY and CDR2 SMNVEV (reference sequence). In nucleotides, the CDR3 is TGTGCCAGCAGACAGGGGACAGGTACTTCGCAGTATGGCTACACCTTC. Protein product: CASRQGTGTSQYGYTF.

J is TRBJ2-7 and V is TRBV7-9; 7 bases are a match to TRBD1. The germline V gene has CDR1 SEHNR and CDR2 FQNEAQ (reference sequence). V was clipped by 2 bases and J by 2 bases; unmatched bases: 9. The CDR3 runs to 16 residues. The CDR3 region is CASSLTYGDSTYEQYF. The CDR3 region has the DNA TGTGCCAGCAGCTTAACTTATGGGGACAGCACCTACGAGCAGTACTTC.

This clone was seen just once. The CDR3 DNA reads TGCGCCAGCAGCCAAGTGTATGGCGGGAACTACGAGCAGTACTTC. Translation: CASSQVYGGNYEQYF. The chain is built from TRBV4-3 and TRBJ2-7; perhaps TRBD2 as D (6 bases). Germline CDR1 LGHNA, CDR2 YSLEER. The CDR3 contains 15 residues. V was clipped by 1 base and J by 3 bases, with 13 bases between them.

The chain has TRBV25-1 and TRBJ1-3; the D gene is possibly TRBD1 (6 bases). Germline-derived CDR1 and CDR2 are MGHDK and SYGVNS. The V and J ends lost 1 base and 1 base respectively, with 11 bases between them. The CDR3 covers 16 residues. For the CDR3, the DNA is TGTGCCAGCAGTGAATCTCAAGGACAGTCTGGAAACACCATATATTTT. As protein: CASSESQGQSGNTIYF.

The chain couples TRBV7-9 to TRBJ2-7; D is unresolved. V lost 3 bases and J lost 1, with 7 bases in between. Germline CDR1 is SEHNR and CDR2 is FQNEAQ (reference sequence). This CDR3 spans 13 amino acids. CDR3 loop: CASSFEQSYEQYF. In DNA, the CDR3 is TGTGCCAGCAGCTTCGAACAGTCCTACGAGCAGTACTTC.

The table lists this clone with a count of one. The rearrangement joins TRBV19 to TRBJ2-3; possibly TRBD2 for D (5 bases). V dropped 5 bases and J dropped 3 bases, with 12 bases sitting between them. This CDR3 region has 14 residues. Germline V gene sequence: CDR1 LNHDA, CDR2 SQIVND (reference sequence). The CDR3 sequence: CASSPFIATDTQYF. As DNA, the CDR3 is TGTGCCAGTAGTCCCTTCATAGCGACAGATACGCAGTATTTT.

Written as DNA, the CDR3 is TGTGCCGGGCAGACCACTGAAGCTTTCTTT. It encodes CAGQTTEAFF. V gene TRBV2 combines with J gene TRBJ1-1; D unclear. V was shortened by 11 bases and J by 4 bases, with 8 bases between the two germline ends. CDR1 is SNHLY, CDR2 FYNNEI, per germline. The CDR3 sequence is 10 residues long.

The V gene is TRBV24-1, the J gene TRBJ2-3; D perhaps matches TRBD1 (6 bases). V lost 6 bases, J lost 1 base, and 10 bases lay in between. Germline CDR1 reads KGHDR; CDR2 reads SFDVKD. The CDR3 runs 14 residues. The CDR3 reads CATSQGWGTDTQYF. Here the CDR3 DNA reads TGTGCCACCAGTCAGGGGTGGGGCACAGATACGCAGTATTTT.

This chain joins TRBV4-1 and TRBJ2-7, with TRBD1 identical over 9 bases. The CDR3 consists of 15 residues. Germline V gives CDR1 MGHRA, CDR2 YSYEKL. V shed 3 bases and J 2 bases; nucleotides not matched to a gene: 5. The CDR3 nucleotides read TGCGCCAGCAGCCAGATCCGGGACAGGGCCTACGAGCAGTACTTC. Its protein is CASSQIRDRAYEQYF.

V is TRBV3-1 (or the pseudogene TRBV3-2) and J is TRBJ2-7; no clear D. CDR3 length: 13 residues. In germline, CDR1 is LGHDT, CDR2 YNNKEL (reference sequence). The V and J ends lost 4 bases and 5 bases respectively, with 12 bases between them. The CDR3 sequence: CASSPSPADEQYF. Here the CDR3 DNA reads TGTGCCAGCAGCCCCTCACCGGCGGACGAGCAGTACTTC.

The V gene is TRBV6-5, the J gene TRBJ1-2, with D possibly TRBD1 on 5 matching bases. V was cut by 2 bases and J by 4 bases, with 11 bases left in between. Germline CDR1 is MNHEY and CDR2 is SVGAGI. The CDR3 covers 14 residues. This chain's CDR3 is CASSYQGTSYGYTF. CDR3 bases: TGTGCCAGCAGTTACCAGGGAACGAGCTATGGCTACACCTTC.

The chain is built from TRBV19 and TRBJ2-1, with 9 bases fitting TRBD2. This CDR3 comprises 15 residues. Germline V gene lookup returns CDR1 LNHDA and CDR2 SQIVND (reference sequence). The J segment lost 5 bases and the V segment lost 2 bases, leaving 4 bases of the junction unmatched. CDR3 in DNA: TGTGCCAGTAGTATACTTAGCGGGGGAAACAATGAGCAGTTCTTC. Its protein product is CASSILSGGNNEQFF.

The V and J genes are TRBV3-1 (or the pseudogene TRBV3-2) and TRBJ1-1; tentatively, D is TRBD1 (6 bases). The germline CDR1 and CDR2 sequences are LGHDT and YNNKEL (reference sequence). V shed 0 bases and J shed 5 bases, with 19 bases lying between them. This CDR3 is built from 17 residues. CDR3 nucleotides: TGTGCCAGCAGCCAAGAGTTTCATTTACAGGGCGATACTGAAGCTTTCTTT. Encoded protein: CASSQEFHLQGDTEAFF.

This CDR3 is CASSQDGRTGVGKLFF. In DNA form, the CDR3 reads TGCGCCAGCAGCCAAGATGGGCGGACAGGGGTGGGAAAACTGTTTTTT. The chain couples TRBV4-1 to TRBJ1-4; 9 positions match TRBD1. CDR3 length equals 16 residues. V shed 0 bases and J 10 bases; nucleotides not matched to a gene: 9. Germline CDR1 MGHRA, CDR2 YSYEKL.

This chain uses TRBV28 with TRBJ1-1, with 8 bases that match TRBD1. Germline values: CDR1 MDHEN, CDR2 SYDVKM. Trimming took 5 bases from V and 2 from J; bases not matched to a gene: 13. CDR3 size: 17 residues. CDR3 sequence reads: CASSLTGGVSGNTEAFF. In DNA form, the CDR3 reads TGTGCCAGCAGTCTCACAGGGGGGGTATCCGGAAACACTGAAGCTTTCTTT. The full variable domain, rest sourced from reference TRBV28 and TRBJ1-1, is DVKVTQSSRYLVKRTGEKVFLECVQDMDHENMFWYRQDPGLGLRLIYFSYDVKMKEKGDIPEGYSVSREKKERFSLILESASTNQTSMYLCASSLTGGVSGNTEAFFGQGTRLTVV.

There are a few counts of this clone. The chain links TRBV6-4 to TRBJ1-1; 9 positions match TRBD1. CDR1 is MRHNA and CDR2 is SNTAGT in the germline V gene. The length of the CDR3 is 14 residues. The V and J ends lost 6 bases and 1 base, in that order; junction bases with no gene match: 3. The DNA for the CDR3 is TGTGCCAGCAGAGGACAGGGGCGGAACACTGAAGCTTTCTTT. It encodes CASRGQGRNTEAFF.

This chain joins TRBV6-5 and TRBJ2-1; D not certain. CDR1 is MNHEY and CDR2 is SVGAGI in the germline V gene. This CDR3 has 12 amino acids. Deletions cut 10 bases from V and 10 bases from J, with 17 bases between. The CDR3 reads CAILAESLEQFF. The DNA of the CDR3 is TGTGCCATCCTCGCGGAGTCACTCGAGCAGTTCTTC.

This clone was detected once. The chain has TRBV4-1 and TRBJ2-7, with TRBD2 matching over 10 bases. CDR3 length: 15 residues. CDR1 is MGHRA and CDR2 is YSYEKL in the germline V gene. The V gene end was trimmed by 4 bases and the J gene end by 5 bases; junction bases not matched to a gene: 8. CDR3 loop: CASSPSGTSVHEQYF. The CDR3 DNA reads TGCGCCAGCAGCCCCTCCGGGACTAGCGTGCACGAGCAGTACTTC.